The T cell receptor beta chain under discussion was sequenced for a study of CD8 T cells in Susac syndrome (dated by TCRdb to the late 2010s). Study-wide context: The study used repertoire sequencing to test whether antigen drove CD8+ T cell activation and differentiation in Susac syndrome. Broader findings and caveats from the paper: The number of individuals in the TCR sequencing and HLA analysis was acknowledged as relatively small.

Peripheral blood CD8+ and CD4+ T cells from healthy donors, Susac syndrome patients and multiple sclerosis patients were profiled using high-throughput TCR beta sequencing. Healthy donors were included as age- and sex-matched controls. Bulk CD8+ and CD4+ T cells were purified by magnetic negative isolation, whereas CD8+ TEMRA cells were enriched by FACS. Blood was drawn into EDTA tubes, processed within 24 hours, and PBMCs were isolated by density gradient centrifugation. PBMCs intended for TCR sequencing were cryopreserved in liquid nitrogen and were subsequently thawed in a 37 degrees C water bath. The sorted or isolated CD4+, CD8+ and CD8+ TEMRA cells reached a purity of at least 90%. Concerning this clonotype: Its antigen target is currently unknown. Base qualities are not provided; no much larger clone lies one nucleotide away.

RNA was extracted using the RNeasy kit, and roughly 0.45 to 1 ug of the RNA was reverse transcribed with random hexamers. The immunoSEQ multiplex PCR assay, covering 54 Vbeta and 13 Jbeta segments, was used to amplify TCR beta CDR3 regions. Bias from PCR amplification was corrected by using a synthetic template baseline for primer optimization and for computational correction. For the original study's pipeline: Reads were assigned to V, D and J genes according to IMGT and analyzed in immunoSEQ Analyzer, with only productive sequences retained. To calculate clonality, Shannon entropy was normalized by log2 of the number of productive unique sequences and then subtracted from one. For each patient and control, public and private clones were evaluated among the 100 most prevalent clones. Clones were defined as Susac-specific when absent from the healthy and MS cohorts, from fewer than 1,300 published viral clones and from other ImmuneACCESS disease sequences. TCRdb ran its own pipeline on the public reads, namely fastp trimming at Q25 and MiXCR clone calling, and kept in-frame beta chains. Each CDR3 protein gets just one entry, which takes the most common genes and DNA from the rows behind it. The V and J calls here are based on TCRdb, not the publication. The sample records approximately 170,000 distinct CDR3 sequences, around 90% of which are singletons. The ten most abundant clones make up 0.08% of the sample.

V and J are truncated by 7 bases and 5 bases respectively, leaving an intervening sequence of 15 bases. The germline V gene encodes CDR1 SGHRS and CDR2 YFSETQ. The CDR3, from cysteine to phenylalanine, totals 13 residues. CDR3 DNA only is kept here, 39 bases in frame from base 1. The sequencing input was CD4+ T cells from PBMCs. This TCR was recovered from a human donor in good health. This chain is built from TRBV5-1 and TRBJ2-5; the D gene remains uncertain. The CDR3 amino acid sequence is: CASGRAKRETQYF. The DNA is TGCGCCAGCGGAAGGGCCAAAAGGGAGACCCAGTACTTC. When the CDR3 is completed using the reference TRBV5-1 and TRBJ2-5 genes on either side, the full variable domain is KAGVTQTPRYLIKTRGQQVTLSCSPISGHRSVSWYQQTPGQGLQFLFEYFSETQRNKGNFPGRFSGRQFSNSRSEMNVSTLELGDSALYLCASGRAKRETQYFGPGTRLLVL.